This T cell receptor beta chain emerged from a study of cytomegalovirus exposure and HLA in healthy donors. Amplification used 60 Vbeta primers and 13 Jbeta primers. Assay: immunoSEQ multiplex PCR; the TCRdb copy retains only in-frame clones and omits some. The sample records 110,000 or so clones, 70% to 85% being singletons. Comment on this clone: What it recognizes is unknown.

Study-level findings and limits: A later analysis found that most CMV-associated TCR beta chains appeared HLA-restricted.

V shed 5 bases, J shed 4 bases, and the junction held 4 bases outside the gene matches. The germline V gene has CDR1 MGHRA and CDR2 YSYEKL. The CDR3 runs 15 residues. The chain employs TRBV4-1 and TRBJ2-7; 14 nucleotides agree with TRBD2. Sequenced input: PBMCs. This sequence originates from a man younger than 30 in good health and CMV-seropositive. CDR3 loop: CASSLRTSGRYEQYF. CDR3 DNA: TGCGCCAGCAGCTTACGGACTAGCGGGAGGTACGAGCAGTACTTC.